The TCR beta chain under discussion was sequenced for a study of cytomegalovirus exposure and HLA in healthy donors. Findings and caveats of the study: The study listed 150 to 200 cytomegalovirus-associated TCR beta chains. Many donors carried some public TCRs, although rarity characterized most TCR sequences.

The donors were members of the approximately 120-subject validation cohort (separate from the approximately 670-subject first cohort). For this clone: The antigen remains unidentified.

The method was immunoSEQ multiplex PCR; TCRdb's version includes in-frame clones alone and lacks a portion of them. The sample has about 130,000 clones, roughly nine tenths seen once; the top ten hold roughly 9.3%. Trimming cost V 3 bases and J 7 bases; bases outside gene matches: 3. Germline V CDR1 and CDR2: GTSNPN, SVGIG (reference sequence). The CDR3 length is 15 residues. The clonotype comes from a woman younger than 30 in good health and CMV-seropositive. This chain uses TRBV30 with TRBJ2-1; TRBD2 matches at 16 bases. The material sequenced was PBMCs. CDR3 in amino acids: CAWRGLAGGQNEQFF. The CDR3 nucleotides are TGTGCCTGGAGGGGACTAGCGGGGGGGCAAAATGAGCAGTTCTTC.